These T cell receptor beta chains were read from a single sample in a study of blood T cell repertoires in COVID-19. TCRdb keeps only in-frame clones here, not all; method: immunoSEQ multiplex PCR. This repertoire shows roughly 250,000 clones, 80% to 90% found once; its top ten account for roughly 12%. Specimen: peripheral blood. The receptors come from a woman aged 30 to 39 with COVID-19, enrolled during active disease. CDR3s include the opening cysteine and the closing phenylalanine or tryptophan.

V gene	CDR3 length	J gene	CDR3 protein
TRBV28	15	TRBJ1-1	CASSLLVGGSTEAFF
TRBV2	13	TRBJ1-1	CASKVALNTEAFF
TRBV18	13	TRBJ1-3	CASGTASGNTIYF
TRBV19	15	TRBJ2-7	CASRYRPTGSYEQYF
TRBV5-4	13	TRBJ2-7	CASSPAEASEQYF
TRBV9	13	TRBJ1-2	CASSVTATGGYTF
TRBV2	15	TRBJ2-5	CASSPWRGGHETQYF
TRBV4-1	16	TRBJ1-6	CASSLVTGSYNSPLHF
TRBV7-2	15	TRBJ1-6	CASSSWDRGESPLHF
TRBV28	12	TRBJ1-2	CASWTVVGGYTF
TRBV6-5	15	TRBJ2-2	CASSLAGGRGGELFF
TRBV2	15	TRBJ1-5	CASSGRDRSNQPQHF
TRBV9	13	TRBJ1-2	CASSVDSNYGYTF